A selection of T cell receptor beta chains follows, all from one sample in a study of T cell repertoires in cytomegalovirus infection. TCRdb processed the reads anew with MiXCR; each CDR3 protein has one entry. The sample comprises around 180,000 distinct CDR3 sequences, under 30% of which are singletons, and about 31% rests with the top ten. The sequenced sample was PBMCs. The receptors stem from a human donor in good health (CMV status not recorded). Some clones in this sample may be carry-over from other donors' samples. The CDR3 runs from the conserved cysteine through the conserved F or W. Fields, in order: V gene, clone size, D gene, J gene, CDR3 DNA, CDR3 protein. The D gene is left open where the match is weak. Where a row states a size, it is once, few, many or the class of an expanded clone; other rows omit it.

v_call: TRBV7-2
clone_size: many
d_call: .
j_call: TRBJ1-2
cdr3_nt: TGTGCCAGCAGCTTAAAACCGTCAAGACAGCCTGGAGGCATGGGCTACACCTTC
cdr3_aa: CASSLKPSRQPGGMGYTF

v_call: TRBV7-2
clone_size: many
d_call: TRBD1
j_call: TRBJ2-2
cdr3_nt: TGTGCCAGCAGTGAGACAGGGGGCATTAACACCGGGGAGCTGTTTTTT
cdr3_aa: CASSETGGINTGELFF

v_call: TRBV6-1
clone_size: .
d_call: TRBD2
j_call: TRBJ2-3
cdr3_nt: TGTGCCAGCAGTCTACGGGGGGGCCTTGGCACAGATACGCAGTATTTT
cdr3_aa: CASSLRGGLGTDTQYF

v_call: TRBV7-2
clone_size: few
d_call: TRBD2
j_call: TRBJ2-7
cdr3_nt: TGTGCCAGCAGCCTACACGGGGGGGGTACCTACGAGCAGTACTTC
cdr3_aa: CASSLHGGGTYEQYF

v_call: TRBV25-1
clone_size: .
d_call: TRBD2
j_call: TRBJ2-2
cdr3_nt: TGTGCCAGCAGTGAGTCTAGCGGAGGGCGAACCGGGGAGCTGTTTTTT
cdr3_aa: CASSESSGGRTGELFF

v_call: TRBV12-3/TRBV12-4
clone_size: .
d_call: TRBD1
j_call: TRBJ1-4
cdr3_nt: TGTGCCAGCAGCCAAAACCGGGACAGGGGGATTTTT
cdr3_aa: CASSQNRDRGIF

v_call: TRBV12-3/TRBV12-4
clone_size: few
d_call: .
j_call: TRBJ1-5
cdr3_nt: TGTGCCAGCAGTTTCTTCACAGGCTATCAGCCCCAGCATTTT
cdr3_aa: CASSFFTGYQPQHF

v_call: TRBV7-7
clone_size: few
d_call: TRBD2
j_call: TRBJ2-7
cdr3_nt: TGTGCTAGCAGCCCGGCGGGGGGGCGAGCGGACGAGCAGTACTTC
cdr3_aa: CASSPAGGRADEQYF

v_call: TRBV14
clone_size: few
d_call: .
j_call: TRBJ1-1
cdr3_nt: TGTGCCAGCAGCCAGCGAAGGGATGGGGAAGCTTTCTTT
cdr3_aa: CASSQRRDGEAFF

v_call: TRBV6-1
clone_size: .
d_call: TRBD1
j_call: TRBJ1-2
cdr3_nt: TGTGCCAGCACTGAGGATTACAGGGGCTTCGGTGGCTACACCTTC
cdr3_aa: CASTEDYRGFGGYTF

v_call: TRBV5-6
clone_size: .
d_call: .
j_call: TRBJ1-5
cdr3_nt: TGTGCCAGCAGCTTGGTGACACTTAGCAATCAGCCCCAGCATTTT
cdr3_aa: CASSLVTLSNQPQHF

v_call: TRBV10-3
clone_size: .
d_call: .
j_call: TRBJ1-1
cdr3_nt: TGTGCCATCAGTGAAACGGGGGCAGAAGCTTTCTTT
cdr3_aa: CAISETGAEAFF

v_call: TRBV7-3
clone_size: .
d_call: TRBD1
j_call: TRBJ1-1
cdr3_nt: TGTGCCAGCAGCTTAGACAGGGTTAACACTGAAGCTTTCTTT
cdr3_aa: CASSLDRVNTEAFF

v_call: TRBV18
clone_size: many
d_call: TRBD1
j_call: TRBJ2-5
cdr3_nt: TGTGCCAGCTCCCCAGGACAGGGCCAAGAGACCCAGTACTTC
cdr3_aa: CASSPGQGQETQYF

v_call: TRBV7-2
clone_size: many
d_call: TRBD1
j_call: TRBJ1-1
cdr3_nt: TGTGCCAGCAGCCTCCAGGGGGGGATAAACACTGAAGCTTTCTTT
cdr3_aa: CASSLQGGINTEAFF

v_call: TRBV5-4
clone_size: .
d_call: .
j_call: TRBJ1-3
cdr3_nt: TGTGCCAGCAGCTTGGACAGGGAAGGAGGAAACACCATATATTTT
cdr3_aa: CASSLDREGGNTIYF

v_call: TRBV2
clone_size: .
d_call: .
j_call: TRBJ1-2
cdr3_nt: TGTGCCAGCACCCTGTCCGGTTTTGGTGGCTACACCTTC
cdr3_aa: CASTLSGFGGYTF

v_call: TRBV6-2/TRBV6-3
clone_size: medium-sized
d_call: .
j_call: TRBJ1-5
cdr3_nt: TGTGCCAGCAGTTACGACAACGGGCTGAGCAATCAGCCCCAGCATTTT
cdr3_aa: CASSYDNGLSNQPQHF

v_call: TRBV5-1
clone_size: .
d_call: TRBD1
j_call: TRBJ2-1
cdr3_nt: TGCGCCAGCAGCTCGACCGGGACAGGGGGCTACAATGAGCAGTTCTTC
cdr3_aa: CASSSTGTGGYNEQFF

v_call: TRBV11-2
clone_size: .
d_call: .
j_call: TRBJ1-1
cdr3_nt: TGTGCCAGCAGCTTAGGGGGAAGACAGATGAACACTGAAGCTTTCTTT
cdr3_aa: CASSLGGRQMNTEAFF

v_call: TRBV7-2
clone_size: few
d_call: .
j_call: TRBJ2-1
cdr3_nt: TGTGCCAGCAGCCCATCCTGGGGGGACTCCTACAATGAGCAGTTCTTC
cdr3_aa: CASSPSWGDSYNEQFF

v_call: TRBV19
clone_size: .
d_call: .
j_call: TRBJ2-6
cdr3_nt: TGTGCCTGCCTGGGACATTCCCCTGGGGCCAACGTCCTGACTTTC
cdr3_aa: CACLGHSPGANVLTF